Listed below are T cell receptor beta chains from one sample, sequenced in a study of cytomegalovirus exposure and HLA in healthy donors. Repertoires were generated with immunoSEQ multiplex PCR, while TCRdb's copy carries only in-frame clones and drops some. Of roughly 180,000 clones listed, 75% to 85% are singletons. The sequencing input was PBMCs. The receptors stem from a woman in her twenties or thirties in good health and CMV-seropositive. Both conserved end residues are part of each CDR3. The D gene is left open where the match is weak. Size tells how often a clone was seen (once, few, many) or the class of an expanded clone, and some rows leave it out.

D	size	J	V	DNA	CDR3
-	-	TRBJ2-1	TRBV5-1	TGCGCCAGCACGCCTTTGACCCCCTTTAGCGGCGTAAAGGCGGATGAGCAGTTCTTC	CASTPLTPFSGVKADEQFF
TRBD1	-	TRBJ1-5	TRBV28	TGTGCCAGCAGGAGACAGGGGGCTTTCAATCAGCCCCAGCATTTT	CASRRQGAFNQPQHF
TRBD2	-	TRBJ2-3	TRBV5-1	TGCGCCAGCAGCTTGGTGAGCGGGAGGCCATCGAAGGCTAGCACAGATACGCAGTATTTT	CASSLVSGRPSKASTDTQYF
-	-	TRBJ1-2	TRBV19	TGTGCCAGTAGGAGGGACTATGGCTACACCTTC	CASRRDYGYTF
TRBD2	-	TRBJ2-7	TRBV5-4	TGTGCCAGCAGTTCCGGGACTAGCGGGAGAGGCTACGAGCAGTACTTC	CASSSGTSGRGYEQYF
-	-	TRBJ1-2	TRBV9	TGTGCCAGCAGCGCGAGACGACAGTATGGCTACACCTTC	CASSARRQYGYTF
TRBD2	-	TRBJ2-1	TRBV5-1	TGCGCCAGCAGCTTAACTAGCGGTGACTACAATGAGCAGTTCTTC	CASSLTSGDYNEQFF
-	few	TRBJ1-2	TRBV10-3	TGTGCCATCGGAGAGTATGGCTACACCTTC	CAIGEYGYTF
TRBD2	-	TRBJ2-7	TRBV5-5	TGTGCCAGCAGCTTGGATTGGGCTAGCGGGCCCTACGAGCAGTACTTC	CASSLDWASGPYEQYF
-	-	TRBJ1-1	TRBV5-4	TGTGCCAGCAGCTTCAGTCCCGGGGGGCCAACATTTAACACTGAAGCTTTCTTT	CASSFSPGGPTFNTEAFF
-	-	TRBJ1-1	TRBV9	TGTGCCAGCAGCGGTAGAATGAACACTGAAGCTTTCTTT	CASSGRMNTEAFF
-	few	TRBJ2-5	TRBV2	TGTGCCAGCAGTGAGACGGGAAAAGAGACCCAGTACTTC	CASSETGKETQYF
-	-	TRBJ2-4	TRBV28	TGTGCCAGCAGTTTGTCGGACAGAAACATTCAGTACTTC	CASSLSDRNIQYF
-	-	TRBJ2-1	TRBV28	TGTGCCAGCAGTTCCAGCTCCTACAATGAGCAGTTCTTC	CASSSSSYNEQFF
TRBD2	once	TRBJ2-3	TRBV19	TGTGCCAGTAGTAATAGCGGGGCCAACACAGATACGCAGTATTTT	CASSNSGANTDTQYF
TRBD2	-	TRBJ2-7	TRBV2	TGTGCCAGCAAATTGACTAGCGGGAGCTACGAGCAGTACTTC	CASKLTSGSYEQYF
TRBD1	-	TRBJ1-2	TRBV14	TGTGCCAGCAGCCGCCGGGACAGGGCGGATGGCTACACCTTC	CASSRRDRADGYTF
-	-	TRBJ1-3	TRBV9	TGTGCCAGCAGCACCCGCGGAGCCGGAAACACCATATATTTT	CASSTRGAGNTIYF
TRBD2	-	TRBJ2-7	TRBV9	TGTGCCAGCAGCCCTACTAGCGGGAGCTCCTACGAGCAGTACTTC	CASSPTSGSSYEQYF
TRBD1	-	TRBJ2-7	TRBV28	TGTGCCAGCCTCCCAAACCCGACAGGGCCCTCCTTCGCGTACGAGCAGTACTTC	CASLPNPTGPSFAYEQYF
-	few	TRBJ2-1	TRBV7-7	TGTGCCAGCAGCTTAGCGGGAGTGTACAATGAGCAGTTCTTC	CASSLAGVYNEQFF
-	few	TRBJ2-3	TRBV6-6	TGTGCCAGCAGGGGGGCGCAGTCCACAGATACGCAGTATTTT	CASRGAQSTDTQYF